This T cell receptor (beta chain) appears in the sequencing data of a study of Ad26.COV2.S vaccination and SARS-CoV-2 variants. Across the study: The donor was enrolled in the Ad26.COV2.S arm of the COV1001 trial. Once, or twice with 56 days between doses, Ad26.COV2.S was given intramuscularly.

Treatment indicated: about 20 received Ad26.COV2.S at low or high dose, single or two shots; about 5 received placebo; per-sample allocation not given. Material that was analyzed had been drawn on day 63 after the first vaccine or placebo injection. The CDR3 sequence is 13 residues long. V lost 0 bases to trimming and J lost 5 bases, with 5 bases between them. Germline-derived CDR1 and CDR2 are SGHAT and FQNNGV. For this clone: A much larger clone lies a single base off, so this may be a read error.

Here immunoSEQ multiplex PCR was the method, and the copy in TCRdb shows in-frame clones only, minus some. The table lists about 390,000 clones, 80% to 90% of them singletons. The TCR was taken from a person aged 18-65 years who received the Ad26.COV2.S COVID-19 vaccine or a placebo. The sequences come from peripheral blood, collected in a trial of Ad26.COV2.S vaccine versus placebo. The chain carries TRBV11-2 and TRBJ1-5; D is unresolved. The CDR3 nucleotides read TGTGCCAGCAGCTTAGATGGGGATCAGCCCCAGCATTTT. Protein: CASSLDGDQPQHF.